This entry concerns a single T cell receptor beta chain. Its specificity is not known. This sample stems from a study of cytomegalovirus exposure and HLA in healthy donors. The CDR3 sequence is 16 residues long. V lost 2 bases and J 5 bases, leaving 18 bases between the germline ends. From germline, CDR1 is SEHNR and CDR2 FQNEAQ (reference sequence). PCR used 60 Vbeta primers and 13 Jbeta primers. Method: immunoSEQ multiplex PCR; TCRdb's copy keeps in-frame clones and lacks some. The sample carries 200,000 or so clones, 80% to 85% recorded once. General study findings and limits: Within an earlier analysis, most TCR beta V segments proved productive either about 90% or about 30% of the time.

The sequence came from a boy younger than 18 in good health and CMV-seronegative. Sequenced material: PBMCs. V is TRBV7-9 and J is TRBJ1-1; D is perhaps TRBD1 (5 bases). DNA for the CDR3: TGTGCCAGCAGCTTAAACCCCACGAACCGGGGGACTGAAGCTTTCTTT. Encoded protein: CASSLNPTNRGTEAFF.